These 3 T cell receptor beta chains originate from one sample sequenced in a study of patients and donors after allogeneic stem cell transplantation. In TCRdb, the RT-PCR reads were re-called with MiXCR into one record per CDR3 protein. This sample has about 110,000 distinct CDR3 sequences, with approximately 40% found just once. Material for sequencing was blood, either unsorted or a sorted T cell fraction (not recorded which). These receptors all come from a human donor who was either an allogeneic HSCT recipient or a stem cell or donor lymphocyte infusion donor (not recorded which). It is not recorded whose cells these are; they may come from a transplant donor.

This clonotype was detected only a few times. This chain links TRBV5-5 with TRBJ1-2, with D possibly being TRBD1 (6 bases). The CDR3 is 14 residues long. Germline V gives CDR1 SGHKS, CDR2 YYEKEE (reference sequence). Trimming shortened V by 2 bases and J by 2 bases, and 10 bases separated the two germline ends. This CDR3 is CASSLGGGNYGYTF. CDR3 DNA: TGTGCCAGCAGCTTAGGAGGGGGAAACTATGGCTACACCTTC.

In this sample, this clonotype turned up a few times. The chain has TRBV6-6 and TRBJ1-3, with D unresolved. CDR1 and CDR2 (germline): MNHNY, SVGAGI (reference sequence). The CDR3 has 14 amino acids. The V end lost 6 bases, the J end lost 0 bases, and 9 bases lay between the germline ends. Here the CDR3 reads CASRDGSSGNTIYF. DNA for the CDR3: TGTGCCAGCAGGGACGGCAGCTCTGGAAACACCATATATTTT.

This clonotype has only a few counts. The V gene is TRBV6-2 or TRBV6-3, the J gene TRBJ2-1; D not resolved. The CDR3 contains 14 residues. V lost 0 bases to trimming and J lost 7 bases, with 10 bases between them. Germline CDR1 is MNHEY and CDR2 is SVGEGT. For the CDR3, the DNA is TGTGCCAGCAGTTACTCGATAACCGGAAATGAGCAGTTCTTC. Translated: CASSYSITGNEQFF.